The 20 T cell receptor beta chains in this list originate from one sample, sequenced in a study of cytomegalovirus exposure and HLA in healthy donors. The PCR employed 60 Vbeta primers together with 13 Jbeta primers. Measured with immunoSEQ multiplex PCR; TCRdb has only the in-frame clones, and not every one. Here the sample table reports 100,000 to 150,000 clones. Sequenced material: PBMCs. All receptors derive from a man aged 18 to 29 in good health and CMV-seronegative.

The rearrangement uses TRBV19 and TRBJ2-2; TRBD2 aligns across 10 bases. Germline loops: CDR1 LNHDA, CDR2 SQIVND (reference sequence). This CDR3 has 18 residues. V shed 1 base and J 4 bases; nucleotides not matched to a gene: 9. CDR3 DNA: TGTGCCAGTAGTATAGTTCAAAAGCGGGGGGGCCGCACCGGGGAGCTGTTTTTT. It codes for CASSIVQKRGGRTGELFF.

DNA of the CDR3: TGTGCCAGCAGCTTAGGACAGGGGATAGCAGATACGCAGTATTTT. Translation gives CASSLGQGIADTQYF. This rearrangement joins TRBV7-7 to TRBJ2-3; 8 positions match TRBD1. Germline-derived CDR1 and CDR2 are SSHAT and FNYEAQ (reference sequence). This CDR3 is built from 15 residues. Germline trimming cut 1 base from V and 4 bases from J; bases unmatched to any gene: 4.

This chain connects TRBV29-1 to TRBJ1-1; 8 bases match TRBD1. The CDR3 extends over 15 amino acids. Trimming removed 6 bases from V and 8 bases from J; junction bases left unmatched: 17. In germline, CDR1 is SQVTM, CDR2 ANQGSEA. The CDR3 nucleotides read TGCAGCGTCATTGAATTAGACAGGGGCTTTCGAGAAGCTTTCTTT. Its protein is CSVIELDRGFREAFF.

The chain has TRBV6-5 and TRBJ2-1, with D possibly being TRBD2 (6 bases). The ends were cut back, 0 bases at V and 9 bases at J, with 12 bases in the middle. This CDR3 is 14 amino acids long. Germline CDR1 is MNHEY and CDR2 is SVGAGI. CDR3 DNA sequence: TGTGCCAGCAGTTACTCACCCCTCGGGAGTGAGCAGTTCTTC. Protein: CASSYSPLGSEQFF.

The chain carries TRBV5-1 and TRBJ2-7; D is perhaps TRBD1 (5 bases). CDR1 and CDR2 (germline): SGHRS, YFSETQ. Trimming took 7 bases from V and 2 from J, leaving 16 bases between them. CDR3 size: 14 residues. The chain's CDR3 is CASGKGPETYEQYF. For the CDR3, the DNA is TGCGCCAGCGGCAAGGGGCCTGAAACCTACGAGCAGTACTTC.

The chain uses TRBV18 and TRBJ1-3, with D unresolved. The CDR3 totals 13 residues. Per germline, CDR1 KGHSH and CDR2 LQKENI. V was cut by 0 bases and J by 9 bases, with 9 bases left in between. The CDR3 DNA reads TGTGCCAGCTCACCACCGGGAGGGTTCACCATATATTTT. Protein: CASSPPGGFTIYF.

Concerning this clone: Lacking the conserved final phenylalanine or tryptophan, this CDR3 likely reflects a read error. The chain has TRBV5-1 and TRBJ2-7; D not certain. The CDR3 length is 16 residues. V was trimmed by 4 bases and J by 2 bases, leaving 19 bases between them. The germline V gene encodes CDR1 SGHRS and CDR2 YFSETQ. DNA for the CDR3: TGCGCCAGCAGCCCCCGGGTCCCCCTTGAGACCTACGAGCAGTACCTC. Translating gives CASSPRVPLETYEQYL.

This chain joins TRBV19 and TRBJ2-7, with 7 positions matching TRBD2. There are 15 residues in the CDR3. V was clipped by 3 bases and J by 5 bases; unmatched bases: 10. Germline CDR1 reads LNHDA; CDR2 reads SQIVND (reference sequence). CDR3 coding DNA: TGTGCCAGTAGTATCGGTCGGCGGGAGTCTGACGAGCAGTACTTC. As protein: CASSIGRRESDEQYF.

The chain is built from TRBV5-1 and TRBJ1-1, with D perhaps TRBD1 (6 bases). Germline V CDR1 and CDR2: SGHRS, YFSETQ. Trimming pared 3 bases from V and 0 bases from J, leaving 12 bases between. This CDR3 region has 15 residues. DNA of the CDR3: TGCGCCAGCAGCTGGGGGACATACATGAACACTGAAGCTTTCTTT. Protein: CASSWGTYMNTEAFF. Drawing the rest from reference TRBV5-1 and TRBJ1-1, the complete variable domain is KAGVTQTPRYLIKTRGQQVTLSCSPISGHRSVSWYQQTPGQGLQFLFEYFSETQRNKGNFPGRFSGRQFSNSRSEMNVSTLELGDSALYLCASSWGTYMNTEAFFGQGTRLTVV.

CDR3 sequence reads: CASSKRGKTEAFF. Here the CDR3 DNA reads TGTGCCAGCAGCAAAAGGGGGAAGACTGAAGCTTTCTTT. The J gene is TRBJ1-1, the V gene TRBV27; tentatively, D is TRBD1 (6 bases). This CDR3 comprises 13 residues. The V end was cut by 6 bases, the J end by 5 bases, with 13 bases between. CDR1 and CDR2 from the germline V gene are MNHEY and SMNVEV (reference sequence).

This sequence joins TRBV9 and TRBJ1-1; a weak D match, TRBD1 (5 bases). The ends were cut back, 2 bases at V and 2 bases at J, with 7 bases in the middle. The CDR3 totals 13 residues. Germline V gives CDR1 SGDLS, CDR2 YYNGEE. Here the CDR3 DNA reads TGTGCCAGCAGCGTTACAGGTAACACTGAAGCTTTCTTT. Its protein is CASSVTGNTEAFF.

CDR3 sequence reads: CASSYRERLNQPQHF. CDR3 sequence (DNA): TGTGCCAGCAGTTACAGGGAAAGACTCAATCAGCCCCAGCATTTT. The chain carries TRBV28 and TRBJ1-5, with D tentatively TRBD1 (6 bases). The length of the CDR3 is 15 residues. V shed 4 bases and J shed 3 bases, with 13 bases lying between them. CDR1 MDHEN and CDR2 SYDVKM come from the germline V gene. The full variable domain, its missing parts supplied by reference TRBV28 and TRBJ1-5, is DVKVTQSSRYLVKRTGEKVFLECVQDMDHENMFWYRQDPGLGLRLIYFSYDVKMKEKGDIPEGYSVSREKKERFSLILESASTNQTSMYLCASSYRERLNQPQHFGDGTRLSIL.

V gene TRBV19 combines with J gene TRBJ2-1, with D maybe TRBD1 (5 bases). V lost 4 bases, J lost 0 bases, and 10 bases lay in between. This CDR3 spans 15 amino acids. Per the germline V gene, CDR1 is LNHDA and CDR2 is SQIVND (reference sequence). DNA of the CDR3: TGTGCCAGTAGTACGACAGTTAGCTCCTACAATGAGCAGTTCTTC. Protein product: CASSTTVSSYNEQFF.

The V call is TRBV2, the J call TRBJ1-2; 8 bases map to TRBD1. CDR3 length: 13 amino acids. V lost 5 bases, J lost 7 bases, and 6 bases stayed unmatched. Germline CDR1 reads SNHLY; CDR2 reads FYNNEI. The CDR3 bases are TGTGCCAGCAGTCCGGACAGGGTTAGTGGCTACACCTTC. It is translated as CASSPDRVSGYTF.

This chain links TRBV5-1 with TRBJ1-4; 10 nucleotides match TRBD1. Per germline, CDR1 SGHRS and CDR2 YFSETQ. The CDR3 covers 14 residues. V dropped 2 bases and J dropped 6; count of bases not matched to a gene: 1. This CDR3 reads CASSFGTGDEKLFF. CDR3 sequence (DNA): TGCGCCAGCAGCTTTGGGACAGGGGATGAAAAACTGTTTTTT.

The chain is built from TRBV4-1 and TRBJ2-7; the match to TRBD1 covers 7 bases. The CDR3 spans 15 residues. CDR1 and CDR2 from the germline V gene are MGHRA and YSYEKL. V lost 2 bases to trimming and J lost 1 base; unmatched junction nucleotides: 5. The CDR3 coding sequence is TGCGCCAGCAGCCAACTAAAGACAGGGTCCTACGAGCAGTACTTC. Translated: CASSQLKTGSYEQYF.

CDR3 nucleotide sequence: TGTGCCAGCAGCTTAGGAAGGGGGCGGTATAATTCACCCCTCCACTTT. This gives the protein CASSLGRGRYNSPLHF. The chain has TRBV7-6 and TRBJ1-6, with 7 bases fitting TRBD1. This CDR3 has 16 residues. Germline CDR1 reads SGHVS; CDR2 reads FNYEAQ. V gave up 1 base and J gave up 4 bases; unmatched junction bases: 4.

J is TRBJ1-6 and V is TRBV30; 7 bases line up with TRBD1. J gave up 3 bases and V 0 bases, and 5 bases lay outside the gene matches. This CDR3 contains 16 residues. Per the germline V gene, CDR1 is GTSNPN and CDR2 is SVGIG (reference sequence). As DNA, the CDR3 is TGTGCCTGGAGTGTACGACAGGGTCACTATAATTCACCCCTCCACTTT. This codes for CAWSVRQGHYNSPLHF.

The chain links TRBV10-1 to TRBJ1-1, with D unclear. The germline V gene has CDR1 WNHNN and CDR2 SYGVQD (reference sequence). The CDR3 length is 14 residues. V dropped 5 bases and J dropped 0 bases, with 10 bases sitting between them. CDR3 region: CASSYTPMNTEAFF. Here the CDR3 DNA reads TGCGCCAGCAGTTATACTCCGATGAACACTGAAGCTTTCTTT.

This chain uses TRBV7-2 with TRBJ2-2; tentative D call: TRBD1 (6 bases). Trimming pared 4 bases from V and 0 bases from J, leaving 15 bases between. Germline V gene sequence: CDR1 SGHTA, CDR2 FQGNSA. This CDR3 contains 17 residues. This CDR3 is CASSSGYRATNTGELFF. The CDR3 nucleotides are TGTGCCAGCAGCTCGGGATACAGGGCAACGAACACCGGGGAGCTGTTTTTT.